This is a list of T cell receptor beta chains from one sample in a study of shared T cell receptors in the human thymus. Using immunoSEQ multiplex PCR, the repertoire was profiled, and TCRdb retains in-frame clones only, with some absent. This table holds hundreds of thousands of clones, 88% found once. This sample was also put to use in a study of human thymus T cells.

Specimen: thymocytes. These receptors were collected from a boy in the first two years of life with a congenital heart defect. Both conserved end residues are part of each CDR3. Each record gives: V gene, J gene, CDR3 protein.

V: TRBV7-7; J: TRBJ2-3; CDR3: CASSLGGTGDTDTQYF
V: TRBV5-4; J: TRBJ2-7; CDR3: CASGGGLAGVIGEQYF
V: TRBV4-1; J: TRBJ2-3; CDR3: CASSPLAGGPTDTQYF
V: TRBV7-8; J: TRBJ2-2; CDR3: CASSLSGGRAGDTGELFF
V: TRBV5-4; J: TRBJ1-2; CDR3: CASSLRSNYGYTF
V: TRBV20-1; J: TRBJ2-7; CDR3: CSATREQYF
V: TRBV11-3; J: TRBJ1-1; CDR3: CASSPRRGEAFF
V: TRBV28; J: TRBJ2-7; CDR3: CASSSGGHKVYEQYF
V: TRBV11-3; J: TRBJ2-1; CDR3: CASSPWTSGRGTEQFF
V: TRBV7-9; J: TRBJ2-1; CDR3: CASSWTPSGFYNEQFF
V: TRBV5-1; J: TRBJ1-2; CDR3: CASRGTGNGGYTF
V: TRBV28; J: TRBJ1-5; CDR3: CASSCGRGSNQPQHF
V: TRBV20-1; J: TRBJ2-1; CDR3: CSGRSYNEQFF
V: TRBV4-2; J: TRBJ1-5; CDR3: CASSQLTNRDRVTNSNQPQHF
V: TRBV6-6; J: TRBJ1-5; CDR3: CASTIWGGAQPQHF
V: TRBV7-9; J: TRBJ2-7; CDR3: CASSPLGNSYEQYF
V: TRBV5-1; J: TRBJ2-7; CDR3: CASSLVAASYEQYF